This TCR beta chain was sequenced in a study of blood T cell repertoires in COVID-19 (TCRdb year 2020). Describing the broader study: The collaborator samples originated in the United States, Italy and Spain and spanned the acute and convalescent phases of COVID-19. Samples came from the ongoing ImmuneRACE study (first 160 participants) plus 1,254 subjects from 6 global collaborators. The repertoires were made available in a free public database intended to serve as a resource for research on the immune response to SARS-CoV-2. Nearly every sample came with metadata listing a de-identified subject ID, COVID-19 status, age in years and sex. The material from the prospective study consisted of cDNA or gDNA derived from T cells, B-cell-depleted T cells, or PBMCs. HLA class I and class II types, where available, came from metadata supplied by the sample provider rather than from assay-based typing. Deeply sampled blood TCRbeta repertoires from subjects exposed to, actively infected with, or recovered from COVID-19 were included in the dataset.

Comments on this clone: Its antigen specificity is not known. No base-level quality is on record; no much larger clone is a single base apart.

Participants in the prospective study were enrolled through a virtual design, were aged about 18 to 100 years, and lived in 24 United States geographic areas. In the prospective study, participants were assigned to cohorts based on the clinical history participants reported in a screening survey and a study questionnaire. ImmuneRACE Cohort 3 recovered participants were defined by two consecutive negative NP/OP PCR tests, healthcare professional clearance, or symptom resolution. In the prospective study, mobile phlebotomists collected whole blood, serum and a nasopharyngeal or oropharyngeal swab from each participant. Participants in the prospective study had the option to provide additional blood draws and questionnaires over a roughly 2-month period. Before DNA extraction, prospective study blood samples were shipped either frozen or at room temperature. TCRbeta CDR3 regions were amplified from genomic DNA using the immunoSEQ Assay, a bias-controlled multiplex PCR. In the source study's methods: The number of nucleated cells in each sample was estimated by amplification of reference gene primers within the assay. To quantify the absolute abundance of each unique TCRbeta CDR3 rearrangement, sequence reads were collapsed and filtered. For each sample, productive Simpson clonality was calculated by taking the square root of Simpson's diversity index across productive rearrangements. TCRdb retrieved this table from immuneACCESS and kept in-frame rearrangements only. Not all clones are present; in checked studies, unresolved V genes account for under half, and no reason is known for the remainder. V and J calls and clone size come straight from that table; D and trimming were deduced from the DNA. This sample comprises approximately 440,000 clones, 90% of them detected only once. The ten largest clones represent about 0.6% of the sample.

Overall results and qualifications from the work: The amount of clinical and demographic metadata varied by source and participant and was provided uncurated.

The receptor was derived from a young man who had recovered from COVID-19. The sequenced sample was PBMCs or T cells enriched from blood (not recorded which).

At the DNA level, the sequence is TGTGCCAGCAGCCAAATTACCGGGAGGCCCTCCTACGAGCAGTACTTC. Translated, this is CASSQITGRPSYEQYF. The chain employs TRBV3-1 (or the pseudogene TRBV3-2) and TRBJ2-7; 7 middle bases align to TRBD2. According to the germline V gene (reference sequence), CDR1 reads LGHDT and CDR2 reads YNNKEL. V is pruned by 2 bases and J by 0 bases, leaving 7 bases of the junction without a gene match. Inclusive of the bounding cysteine and phenylalanine, the CDR3 is 16 residues long. Of the read, only the CDR3 DNA is kept; its 48 bases are in frame from base 1.